The source of this T cell receptor (beta chain) is a study of breast tumors, draining lymph nodes, adjacent tissues. CDR3 length: 15 amino acids. After removal of 5 bases from V and 1 base from J, the junction contained 7 bases not matched to a gene. Looked up from germline, CDR1 is DFQATT and CDR2 is SNEGSKA (reference sequence). TCRdb re-called the multiplex PCR reads with MiXCR, one entry per CDR3 protein. The table includes 70,000 or so distinct CDR3 sequences, less than 45% detected once. The sequencing input was breast tumor tissue. The V call is TRBV20-1, the J call TRBJ2-2; 7 bases are shared with TRBD2. This receptor was obtained from a female donor with breast cancer. Some clones in this sample may be carry-over from other donors' samples. CDR3 DNA: TGCAGTGCTCCATTTCCTAGCGGGAACACCGGGGAGCTGTTTTTT. Encoded protein: CSAPFPSGNTGELFF.